The source of this TCR beta chain is a study of identical twins. The length of the CDR3 is 11 residues. V gave up 7 bases and J gave up 4 bases, with 7 bases separating them. There are many counts of this clonotype. Its antigen is not identified. Study results and limitations: Researchers caution that invariant MAIT and iNKT cells could partly confound zero-insertion analyses. Within beta out-of-frame sequences, the excess sharing observed between twins was weaker.

In TCRdb, the 5' RACE reads were re-called with MiXCR into one record per CDR3 protein. The sample includes about 520,000 distinct CDR3 sequences, about 20% seen only once; the top ten take 0.91%. These records were also assigned to another study, of T cells expressing NK-cell markers.

The rearrangement links TRBV12-3 or TRBV12-4 to TRBJ1-1; the D is unclear. The source of this sequence is a woman aged 18-35 years in good health. The sequenced sample consisted of CD4+ T cells sorted from blood. In DNA form, the CDR3 reads TGTGCCAGCAACGGACCCACTGAAGCTTTCTTT. It yields the protein CASNGPTEAFF.